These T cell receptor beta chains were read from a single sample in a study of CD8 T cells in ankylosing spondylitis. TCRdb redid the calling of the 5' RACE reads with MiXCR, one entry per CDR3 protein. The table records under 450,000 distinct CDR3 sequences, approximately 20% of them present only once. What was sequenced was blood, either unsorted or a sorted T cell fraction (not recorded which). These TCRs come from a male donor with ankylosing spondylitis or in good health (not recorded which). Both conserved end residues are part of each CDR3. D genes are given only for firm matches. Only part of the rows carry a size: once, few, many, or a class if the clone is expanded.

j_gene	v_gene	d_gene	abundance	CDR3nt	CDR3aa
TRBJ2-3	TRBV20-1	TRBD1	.	TGCAGTGCTAACCAGGGGGCGGGATGGCGGGACACAGATACGCAGTATTTT	CSANQGAGWRDTDTQYF
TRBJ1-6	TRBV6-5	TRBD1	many	TGTGCCAGCAGTTCCCGGGACAGGGCTTCACCCCTCCACTTT	CASSSRDRASPLHF
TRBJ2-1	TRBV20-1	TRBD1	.	TGCAGTGCTAGAGTGGCCCACAGGGGCAGCTCCTACAATGAGCAGTTCTTC	CSARVAHRGSSYNEQFF
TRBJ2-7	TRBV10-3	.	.	TGTGCCATCAGTGAGTTCCGGGACAAGCAATACGAGCAGTACTTC	CAISEFRDKQYEQYF
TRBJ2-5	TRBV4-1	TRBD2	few	TGCGCCAGCAGCCAAGATGCGGGGGTTTTGACCCAGTACTTC	CASSQDAGVLTQYF
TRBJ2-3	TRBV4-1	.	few	TGCGCCAGCAGCCAAGGGGCCAGGGGTGATACGCAGTATTTT	CASSQGARGDTQYF
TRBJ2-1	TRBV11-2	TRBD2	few	TGTGCCAGCAGCTTAGTCGCTAGCGGTAATGAGCAGTTCTTC	CASSLVASGNEQFF
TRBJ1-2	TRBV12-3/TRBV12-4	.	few	TGTGCCAGCAACTCGCCCCGGGGCCCCTATGGCTACACCTTC	CASNSPRGPYGYTF
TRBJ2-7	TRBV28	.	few	TGTGCCAGCAGTTTCCTGCGCCATGGGGGGACAGTAAAAGGCTACGAGCAGTACTTC	CASSFLRHGGTVKGYEQYF
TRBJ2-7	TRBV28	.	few	TGTGCCAGCAGCATCACAGGGACCCTCCGCGAGCAGTACTTC	CASSITGTLREQYF
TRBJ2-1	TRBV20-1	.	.	TGCAGTGCTAGAGTCTCCCGGGACTCTACCTACAATGAGCAGTTCTTC	CSARVSRDSTYNEQFF
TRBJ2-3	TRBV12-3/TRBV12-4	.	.	TGTGCCAGCAGGAAAAAGTCCGTGGGGGGGCCCACAGATACGCAGTATTTT	CASRKKSVGGPTDTQYF
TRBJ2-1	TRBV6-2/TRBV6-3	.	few	TGTGCCAGCAGTCCTTCAGGGAATGAGCAGTTCTTC	CASSPSGNEQFF
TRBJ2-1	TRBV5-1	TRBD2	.	TGCGCCAGCAGCTCGACGGGGGGGCCGGGGAATGAGCAGTTCTTC	CASSSTGGPGNEQFF
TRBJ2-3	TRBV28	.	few	TGTGCCAGTGGGGGGGCCCTGACAGATACGCAGTATTTT	CASGGALTDTQYF
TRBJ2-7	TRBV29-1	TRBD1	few	TGCAGCGTTGAGGCGGAGGGACAGGGGTACGAGCAGTACTTC	CSVEAEGQGYEQYF
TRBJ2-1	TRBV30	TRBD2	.	TGTGCCTGGAACGGGGGGTCGATCAATGAGCAGTTCTTC	CAWNGGSINEQFF
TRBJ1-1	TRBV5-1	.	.	TGCGCCAGCAGCTGGGAGGGAGGAGTCGCTGAAGCTTTCTTT	CASSWEGGVAEAFF
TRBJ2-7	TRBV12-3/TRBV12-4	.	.	TGTGCCAGCAGTCTGGCAGGGGGCGGGGGTGACGAGCAGTACTTC	CASSLAGGGGDEQYF
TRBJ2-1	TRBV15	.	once	TGTGCCACCAGCAGAGGGACCTTCAGCTCCTACAATGAGCAGTTCTTC	CATSRGTFSSYNEQFF
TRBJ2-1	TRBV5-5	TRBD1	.	TGTGCCAGCAGCTTGGGACAGGGTCCCTATGAGCAGTTCTTC	CASSLGQGPYEQFF
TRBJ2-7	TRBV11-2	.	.	TGTGCCAGCAGCTTCGGCTTGGGGTTCGAGCAGTACTTC	CASSFGLGFEQYF
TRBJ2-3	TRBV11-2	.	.	TGTGCCAGCAGATATTTCCCCACAGATACGCAGTATTTT	CASRYFPTDTQYF
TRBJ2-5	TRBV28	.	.	TGTGCCAGCAGTTTTATGGCAGTCGAAGAGACCCAGTACTTC	CASSFMAVEETQYF
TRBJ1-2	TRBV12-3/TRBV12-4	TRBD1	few	TGTGCCAGCAGTAACGACAGGGTTAATGGCTACACCTTC	CASSNDRVNGYTF
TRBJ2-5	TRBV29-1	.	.	TGCAGCGCCCTAGAGTGGACTCAAGAGACCCAGTACTTC	CSALEWTQETQYF
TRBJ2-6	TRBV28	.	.	TGTGCCAGCAGTTTTTCCGGGACGCTCCAGAGGGCCAACGTCCTGACTTTC	CASSFSGTLQRANVLTF
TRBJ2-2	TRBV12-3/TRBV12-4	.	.	TGTGCCAGCAGTTTCGGACACCTTAGCACCGGGGAGCTGTTTTTT	CASSFGHLSTGELFF
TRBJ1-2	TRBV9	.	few	TGTGCCAGCAGCGTAGGTGTTGGGTATGGCTACACCTTC	CASSVGVGYGYTF
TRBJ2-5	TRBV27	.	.	TGTGCCAGCAGTTCACTCGGTGCCGAAGAGACCCAGTACTTC	CASSSLGAEETQYF
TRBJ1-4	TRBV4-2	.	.	TGTGCCAGCAGCCAAGAGACACCAACTAATGAAAAACTGTTTTTT	CASSQETPTNEKLFF
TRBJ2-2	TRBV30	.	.	TGTGCCTGGAGTGCACTCGGGTTAGCCACCGGGGAGCTGTTTTTT	CAWSALGLATGELFF
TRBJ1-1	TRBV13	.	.	TGTGCCAGCAGCTTAAGCCAGGGCCCTGAAGCTTTCTTT	CASSLSQGPEAFF
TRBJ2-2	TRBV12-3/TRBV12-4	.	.	TGTGCCAGCAGTCGGCGAGAAGCAAGAGTCGGGGAGCTGTTTTTT	CASSRREARVGELFF
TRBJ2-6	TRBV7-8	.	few	TGTGCCAGCAGCCCAACGCCTGCTCCTGGGGCCAACGTCCTGACTTTC	CASSPTPAPGANVLTF
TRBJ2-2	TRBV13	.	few	TGTGCCAGCAGGCGACAGGTGGAGGTCGCCGGGGAGCTGTTTTTT	CASRRQVEVAGELFF
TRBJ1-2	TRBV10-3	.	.	TGTGCCATCAGTGAGGGGGTTGGCTATGGCTACACCTTC	CAISEGVGYGYTF
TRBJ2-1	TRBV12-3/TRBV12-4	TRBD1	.	TGTGCCAGCAGCCACCCCGCCGACAGGGAGCACTACAATGAGCAGTTCTTC	CASSHPADREHYNEQFF
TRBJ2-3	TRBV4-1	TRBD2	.	TGCGCCAGCAGCCCATCTGCAGCGGGGGACACAGATACGCAGTATTTT	CASSPSAAGDTDTQYF
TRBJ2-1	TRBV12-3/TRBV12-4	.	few	TGTGCCAGCAGTCCCCCCGGAAGCAATGAGCAGTTCTTC	CASSPPGSNEQFF
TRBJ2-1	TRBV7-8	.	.	TGTGCCAGCAGCTTAAATTCGGGGGCTTCCTACAATGAGCAGTTCTTC	CASSLNSGASYNEQFF